This T cell receptor (beta chain) was obtained from a study of human T cells and chemical hapten exposure. V lost 2 bases, J lost 2 bases, and 7 bases stayed unmatched. CDR1 SGHTA and CDR2 FQGTGA come from the germline V gene. The CDR3 totals 17 residues. This clonotype came up many times. This sample's time point: pre-sensitization, week 0. Documented treatment: therapeutic diphenylcyclopropenone sensitization with weekly scalp DPC. TCRdb re-called the RACE reads with MiXCR, one entry per CDR3 protein. The repertoire has about 380,000 distinct CDR3 sequences, less than 6.5% of them found once; the top ten carry 2.6%.

V usage is TRBV7-3 and J usage is TRBJ2-3; 10 bases match TRBD1. The sample consisted of whole blood, taken in connection with sensitization to the hapten diphenylcyclopropenone (DPC). The source of this sequence is a woman aged 45-60 years with alopecia areata. Some clones in this sample may be carry-over from other donors' samples. This chain's CDR3 is CASSLRPGTGDTDTQYF. The CDR3 DNA follows: TGTGCCAGCAGCTTACGTCCAGGGACAGGGGACACAGATACGCAGTATTTT.